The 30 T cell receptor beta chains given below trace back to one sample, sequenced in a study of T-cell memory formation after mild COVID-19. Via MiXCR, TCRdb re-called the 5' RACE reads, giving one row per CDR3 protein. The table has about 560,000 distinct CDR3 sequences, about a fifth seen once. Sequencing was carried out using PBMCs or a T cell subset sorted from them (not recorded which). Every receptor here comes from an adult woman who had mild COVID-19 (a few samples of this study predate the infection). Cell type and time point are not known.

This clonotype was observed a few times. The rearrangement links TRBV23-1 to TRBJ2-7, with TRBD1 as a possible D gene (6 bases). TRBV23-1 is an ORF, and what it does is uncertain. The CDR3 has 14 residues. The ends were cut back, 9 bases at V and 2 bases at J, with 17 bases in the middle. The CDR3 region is CARDRTAHTYEQYF. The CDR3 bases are TGCGCCAGGGATCGGACAGCCCATACCTACGAGCAGTACTTC.

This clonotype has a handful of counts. CDR3 bases: TGCGCCAGCAGCTTGGTTGGCGGGGGGGCCATTTTAGAGACCCAGTACTTC. The encoded protein is CASSLVGGGAILETQYF. The chain carries TRBV5-1 and TRBJ2-5; 9 nucleotides align to TRBD2. J lost 4 bases, V lost 0 bases, and 10 bases had no gene match. This CDR3 comprises 17 residues. Germline CDR1 reads SGHRS; CDR2 reads YFSETQ.

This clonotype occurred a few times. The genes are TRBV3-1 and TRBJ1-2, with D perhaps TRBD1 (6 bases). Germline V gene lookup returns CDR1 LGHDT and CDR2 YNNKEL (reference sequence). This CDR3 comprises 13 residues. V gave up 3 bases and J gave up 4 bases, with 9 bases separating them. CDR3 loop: CASSHLDSYGYTF. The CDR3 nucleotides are TGTGCCAGCAGCCATTTGGACAGCTATGGCTACACCTTC.

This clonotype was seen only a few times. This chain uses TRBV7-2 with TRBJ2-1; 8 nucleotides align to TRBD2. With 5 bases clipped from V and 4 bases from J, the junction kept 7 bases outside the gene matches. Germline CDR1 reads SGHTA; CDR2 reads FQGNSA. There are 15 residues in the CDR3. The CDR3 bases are TGTGCCAGCAGCGCGGGACTAGGGTCTTACAATGAGCAGTTCTTC. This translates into CASSAGLGSYNEQFF.

The CDR3 is CASSTRQAYEQYF. DNA of the CDR3: TGTGCCAGCAGTACTCGACAGGCATACGAGCAGTACTTC. The rearrangement joins TRBV27 to TRBJ2-7; D is perhaps TRBD1 (6 bases). Germline V gene lookup returns CDR1 MNHEY and CDR2 SMNVEV (reference sequence). V was pared by 5 bases and J by 4 bases, with 12 bases between. There are 13 residues in the CDR3.

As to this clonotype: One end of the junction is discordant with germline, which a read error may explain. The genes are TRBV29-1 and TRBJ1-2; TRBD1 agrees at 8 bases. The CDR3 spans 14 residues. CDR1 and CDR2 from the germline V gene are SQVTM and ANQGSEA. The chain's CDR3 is CSVANRGSGYGYTF. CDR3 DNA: TGCAGCGTTGCCAACAGGGGGTCAGGGTATGGATACACCTTC.

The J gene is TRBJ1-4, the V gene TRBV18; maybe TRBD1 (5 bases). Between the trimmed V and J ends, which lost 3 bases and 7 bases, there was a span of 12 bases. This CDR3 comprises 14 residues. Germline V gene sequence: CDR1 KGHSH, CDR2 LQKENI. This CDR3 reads CASSPTEPTEKLFF. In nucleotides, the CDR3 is TGTGCCAGCTCACCGACAGAGCCGACTGAAAAACTGTTTTTT.

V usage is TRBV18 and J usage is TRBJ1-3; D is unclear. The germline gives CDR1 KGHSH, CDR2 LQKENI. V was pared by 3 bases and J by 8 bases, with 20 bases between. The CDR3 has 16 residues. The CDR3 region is CASSPLRALHGDTIYF. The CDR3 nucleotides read TGTGCCAGCTCACCCCTCCGCGCACTCCATGGGGACACCATATATTTT.

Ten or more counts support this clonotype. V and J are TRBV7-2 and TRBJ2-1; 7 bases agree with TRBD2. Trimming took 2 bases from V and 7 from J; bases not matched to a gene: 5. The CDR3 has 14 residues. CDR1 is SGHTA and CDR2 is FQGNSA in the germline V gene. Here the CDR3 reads CASSLLSGGNEQFF. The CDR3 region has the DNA TGTGCCAGCAGCTTATTATCCGGGGGGAATGAGCAGTTCTTC.

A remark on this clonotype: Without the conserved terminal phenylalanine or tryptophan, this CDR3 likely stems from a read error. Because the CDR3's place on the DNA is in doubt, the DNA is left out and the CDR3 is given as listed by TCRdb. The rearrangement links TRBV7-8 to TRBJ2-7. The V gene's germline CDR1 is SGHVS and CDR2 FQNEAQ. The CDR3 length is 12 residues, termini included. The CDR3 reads CASSLPTQPKTY.

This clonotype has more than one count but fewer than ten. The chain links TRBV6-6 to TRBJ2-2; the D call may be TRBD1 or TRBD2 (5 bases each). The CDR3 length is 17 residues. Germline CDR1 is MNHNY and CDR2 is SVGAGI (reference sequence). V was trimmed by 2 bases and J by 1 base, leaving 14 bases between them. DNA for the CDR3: TGTGCCAGCAGTTACCGAGCCGGGACGGAGAACACCGGGGAGCTGTTTTTT. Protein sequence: CASSYRAGTENTGELFF.

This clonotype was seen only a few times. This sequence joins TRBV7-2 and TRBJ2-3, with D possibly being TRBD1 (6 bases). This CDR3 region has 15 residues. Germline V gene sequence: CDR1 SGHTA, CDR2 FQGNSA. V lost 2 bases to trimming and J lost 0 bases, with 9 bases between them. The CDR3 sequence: CASSLTGHSTDTQYF. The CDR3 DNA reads TGTGCCAGCAGCTTAACGGGACATAGCACAGATACGCAGTATTTT. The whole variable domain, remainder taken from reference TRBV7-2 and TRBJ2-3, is GAGVSQSPSNKVTEKGKDVELRCDPISGHTALYWYRQSLGQGLEFLIYFQGNSAPDKSGLPSDRFSAERTGGSVSTLTIQRTQQEDSAVYLCASSLTGHSTDTQYFGPGTRLTVL.

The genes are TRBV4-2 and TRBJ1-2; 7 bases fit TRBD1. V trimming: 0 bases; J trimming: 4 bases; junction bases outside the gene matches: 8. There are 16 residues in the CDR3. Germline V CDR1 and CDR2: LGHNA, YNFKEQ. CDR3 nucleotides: TGTGCCAGCAGCCAAGATCTTACAGGGGTGGTCTATGGCTACACCTTC. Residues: CASSQDLTGVVYGYTF.

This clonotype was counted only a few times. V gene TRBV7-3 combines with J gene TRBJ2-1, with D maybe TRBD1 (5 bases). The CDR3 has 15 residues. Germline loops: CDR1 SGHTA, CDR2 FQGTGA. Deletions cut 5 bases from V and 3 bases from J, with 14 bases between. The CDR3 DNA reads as TGTGCCAGCAGCCTTACTTTGACAGACTACAATGAGCAGTTCTTC. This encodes CASSLTLTDYNEQFF.

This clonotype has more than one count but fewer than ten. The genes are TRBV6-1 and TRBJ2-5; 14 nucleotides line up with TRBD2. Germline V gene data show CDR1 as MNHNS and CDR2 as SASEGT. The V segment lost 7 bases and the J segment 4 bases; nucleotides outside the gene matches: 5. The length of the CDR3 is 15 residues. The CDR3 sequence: CASTKGLAGGETQYF. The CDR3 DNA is TGTGCCAGCACCAAAGGACTAGCGGGGGGAGAGACCCAGTACTTC.

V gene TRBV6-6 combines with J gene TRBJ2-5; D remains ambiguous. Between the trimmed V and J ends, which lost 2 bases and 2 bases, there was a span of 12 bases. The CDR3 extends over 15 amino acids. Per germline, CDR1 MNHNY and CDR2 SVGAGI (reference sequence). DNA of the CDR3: TGTGCCAGCAGTTACGGGCCAGCACCACAAGAGACCCAGTACTTC. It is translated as CASSYGPAPQETQYF.

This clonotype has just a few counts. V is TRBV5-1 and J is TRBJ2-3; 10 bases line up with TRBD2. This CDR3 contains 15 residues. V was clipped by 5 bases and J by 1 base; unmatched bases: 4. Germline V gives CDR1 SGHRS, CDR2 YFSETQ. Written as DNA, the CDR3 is TGCGCCAGCAGTAACCTAGCGGGAGGCACAGATACGCAGTATTTT. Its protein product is CASSNLAGGTDTQYF.

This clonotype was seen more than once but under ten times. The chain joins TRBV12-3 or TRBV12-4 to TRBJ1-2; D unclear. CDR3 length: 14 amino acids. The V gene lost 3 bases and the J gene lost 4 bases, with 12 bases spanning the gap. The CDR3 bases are TGTGCCAGCAGTTTCTCAGGCCCCTTCTATGGCTACACCTTC. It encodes CASSFSGPFYGYTF.

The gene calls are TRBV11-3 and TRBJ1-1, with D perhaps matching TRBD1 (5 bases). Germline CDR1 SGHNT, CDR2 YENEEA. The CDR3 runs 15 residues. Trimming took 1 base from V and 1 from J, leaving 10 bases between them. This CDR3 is CASSLGGTQNTEAFF. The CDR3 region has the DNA TGTGCCAGCAGCTTAGGTGGGACCCAGAACACTGAAGCTTTCTTT.

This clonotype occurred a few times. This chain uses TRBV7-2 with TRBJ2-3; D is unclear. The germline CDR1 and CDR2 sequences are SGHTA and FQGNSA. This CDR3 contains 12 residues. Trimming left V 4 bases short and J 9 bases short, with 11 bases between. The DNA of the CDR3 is TGTGCCAGCAGCTCACTTTTCCACACGCAGTATTTT. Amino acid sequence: CASSSLFHTQYF.

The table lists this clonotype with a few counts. The CDR3 DNA is TGTGCCAGCAGCTTGGAAGGTTCAACGAACACTGAAGCTTTCTTT. Residues: CASSLEGSTNTEAFF. The chain couples TRBV5-5 to TRBJ1-1; D gene uncertain. The ends were cut back, 0 bases at V and 1 base at J, with 10 bases in the middle. Germline V gene sequence: CDR1 SGHKS, CDR2 YYEKEE (reference sequence). The CDR3 loop spans 15 amino acids.

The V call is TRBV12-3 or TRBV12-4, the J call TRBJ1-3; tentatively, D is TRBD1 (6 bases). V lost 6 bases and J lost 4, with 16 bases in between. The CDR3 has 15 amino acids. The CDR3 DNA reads TGTGCCAGCAGAAATCCGGGACATCGAGGAAACACCATATATTTT. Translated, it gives CASRNPGHRGNTIYF.

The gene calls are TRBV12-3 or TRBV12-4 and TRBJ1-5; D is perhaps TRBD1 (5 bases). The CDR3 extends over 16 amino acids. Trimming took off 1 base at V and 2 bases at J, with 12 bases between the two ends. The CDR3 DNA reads TGTGCCAGCAGTTTAGTGGGGGGAGTGGGCAATCAGCCCCAGCATTTT. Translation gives CASSLVGGVGNQPQHF.

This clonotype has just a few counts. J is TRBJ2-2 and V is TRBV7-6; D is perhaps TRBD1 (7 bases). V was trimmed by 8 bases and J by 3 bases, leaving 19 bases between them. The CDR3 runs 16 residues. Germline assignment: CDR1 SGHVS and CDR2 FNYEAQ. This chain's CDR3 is CASAGKGAQYTGELFF. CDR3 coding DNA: TGTGCCAGCGCGGGGAAGGGGGCCCAATACACCGGGGAGCTGTTTTTT.

The chain's CDR3 is CASRTGVATEAFF. The CDR3 region has the DNA TGCGCCAGCAGAACCGGGGTGGCCACTGAAGCTTTCTTT. The chain uses TRBV5-1 and TRBJ1-1, with D unresolved. Per the germline V gene, CDR1 is SGHRS and CDR2 is YFSETQ. V shed 5 bases and J shed 4 bases, with 12 bases lying between them. The CDR3 sequence is 13 residues long.

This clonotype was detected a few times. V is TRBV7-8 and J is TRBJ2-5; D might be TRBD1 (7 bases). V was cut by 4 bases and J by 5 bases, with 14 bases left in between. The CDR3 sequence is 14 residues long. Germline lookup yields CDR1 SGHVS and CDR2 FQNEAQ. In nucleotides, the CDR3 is TGTGCCAGCAGCTCATTACAGGGGAGGGAGACCCAGTACTTC. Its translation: CASSSLQGRETQYF.

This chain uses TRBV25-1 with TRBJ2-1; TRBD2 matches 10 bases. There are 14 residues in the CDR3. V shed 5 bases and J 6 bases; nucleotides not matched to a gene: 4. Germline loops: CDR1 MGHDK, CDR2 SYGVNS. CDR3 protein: CASSPAGGPNEQFF. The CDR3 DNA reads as TGTGCCAGCAGTCCAGCGGGAGGGCCCAATGAGCAGTTCTTC.

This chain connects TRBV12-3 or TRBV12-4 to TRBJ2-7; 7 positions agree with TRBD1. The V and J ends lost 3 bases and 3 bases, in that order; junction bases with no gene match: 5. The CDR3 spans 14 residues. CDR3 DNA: TGTGCCAGCAGTTTGGTAGGGGGCTACTACGAGCAGTACTTC. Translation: CASSLVGGYYEQYF.

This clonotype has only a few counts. CDR3 region: CSVYSGVRGEAFF. As DNA, the CDR3 is TGCAGCGTGTATAGCGGGGTCAGGGGGGAAGCTTTCTTT. This rearrangement joins TRBV29-1 to TRBJ1-1; 7 positions match TRBD1. Germline V CDR1 and CDR2: SQVTM, ANQGSEA. The CDR3 extends over 13 amino acids. After removal of 6 bases from V and 8 bases from J, the junction contained 12 bases not matched to a gene.

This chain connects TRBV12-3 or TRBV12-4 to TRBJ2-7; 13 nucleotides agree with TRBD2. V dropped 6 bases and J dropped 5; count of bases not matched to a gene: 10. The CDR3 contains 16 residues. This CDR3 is CASSPGLAGVSHEQYF. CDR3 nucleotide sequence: TGTGCCAGCAGCCCAGGACTAGCGGGAGTAAGCCACGAGCAGTACTTC.